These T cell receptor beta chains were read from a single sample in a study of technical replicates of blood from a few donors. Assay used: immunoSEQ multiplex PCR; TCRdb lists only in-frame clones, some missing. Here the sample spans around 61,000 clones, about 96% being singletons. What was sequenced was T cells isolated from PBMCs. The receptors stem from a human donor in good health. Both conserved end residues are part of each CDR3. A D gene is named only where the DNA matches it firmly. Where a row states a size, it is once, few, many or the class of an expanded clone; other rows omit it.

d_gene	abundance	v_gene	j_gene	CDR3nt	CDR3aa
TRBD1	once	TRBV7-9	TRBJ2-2	TGTGCCAGCAGCTTCGACAGGGGCCCCGGGGAGCTGTTTTTT	CASSFDRGPGELFF
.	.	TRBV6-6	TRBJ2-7	TGTGCCAGCAGTTACTCGGGGGCAACCTACGAGCAGTACTTC	CASSYSGATYEQYF
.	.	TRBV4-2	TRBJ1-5	TGTGCCAGCAGCCAAGATGGCGGCAAATATAGCAATCAGCCCCAGCATTTT	CASSQDGGKYSNQPQHF
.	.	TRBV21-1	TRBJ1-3	TGTGCTAACCCCCACAGTTGTAAAGCAGGGAACCTGGACACCATATATTTT	CANPHSCKAGNLDTIYF
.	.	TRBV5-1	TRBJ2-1	TGCGCCAGCAGCTTGAGCATCGTCCCGAATGAGCAGTTCTTC	CASSLSIVPNEQFF
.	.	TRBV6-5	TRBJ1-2	TGTGCCAGCAGTTACTCGGCGGGTAACTATGGCTACACCTTC	CASSYSAGNYGYTF
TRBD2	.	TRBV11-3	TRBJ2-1	TGTGCCAGCAGGACTAGCGGGGGTTACAATGAGCAGTTCTTC	CASRTSGGYNEQFF
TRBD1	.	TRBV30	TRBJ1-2	TGTGCCTGGAGTCGTGACCCAGACAGGGGCAAAAAAGGCTACACCTTC	CAWSRDPDRGKKGYTF
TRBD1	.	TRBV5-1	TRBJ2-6	TGCGCCAGCAGCCCCCGGACAGGGGGCAGTGGGGCCAACGTCCTGACTTTC	CASSPRTGGSGANVLTF
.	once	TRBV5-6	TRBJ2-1	TGTGCCAGCAGCCGACTTTACAATGAGCAGTTCTTC	CASSRLYNEQFF
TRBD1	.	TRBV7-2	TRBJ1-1	TGTGCCAGCAGCCCCGGGACAGAAAGAAACACTGAAGCTTTCTTT	CASSPGTERNTEAFF
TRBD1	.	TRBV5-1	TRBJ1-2	TGCGCCAGCAGCTCGCAGGGGGCGGGCTATGGCTACACCTTC	CASSSQGAGYGYTF
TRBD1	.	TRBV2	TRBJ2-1	TGTGCCATCTTTAGGGACAGGGGTGTACTCAATGAGCAGTTCTTC	CAIFRDRGVLNEQFF
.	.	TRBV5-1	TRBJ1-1	TGCGCCAGCAGCTTGGCGGCAGGGGACACTGAAGCTTTCTTT	CASSLAAGDTEAFF
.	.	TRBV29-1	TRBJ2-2	TGCAGCGTTGAAGGGGCGCGGAACACCGGGGAGCTGTTTTTT	CSVEGARNTGELFF
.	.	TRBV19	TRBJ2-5	TGTGCCAGTAGGGCTAGCGAGGGCGAGACCCAGTACTTC	CASRASEGETQYF
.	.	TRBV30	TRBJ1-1	TGTGCCTGGAGCGGTAGCGGCACCCGCCCGAACACTGAAGCTTTCTTT	CAWSGSGTRPNTEAFF
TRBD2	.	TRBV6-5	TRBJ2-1	TGTGCCAGCAGTTACGCTAGCGGGAGCTCCTACAATGAGCAGTTCTTC	CASSYASGSSYNEQFF
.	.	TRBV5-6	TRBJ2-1	TGTGCCAGCAGCTTGGACGAGATTATCCGGAATGAGCAGTTCTTC	CASSLDEIIRNEQFF
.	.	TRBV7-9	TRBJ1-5	TGTGCCAGCAGCCCATCGCCCCGGGAGCCCCAGCATTTT	CASSPSPREPQHF
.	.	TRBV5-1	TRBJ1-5	TGCGCCAGCAGCTTACGAGGGGGAGATGATCAGCCCCAGCATTTT	CASSLRGGDDQPQHF
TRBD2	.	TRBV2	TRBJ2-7	TGTGCCAGCAGTGAATTGTCTTCGGGACTAAACCACGAGCAGTACTTC	CASSELSSGLNHEQYF
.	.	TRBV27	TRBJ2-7	TGTGCCAGCAGTACGGCCGGGACTTTCTACGAGCAGTACTTC	CASSTAGTFYEQYF
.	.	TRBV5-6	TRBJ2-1	TGTGCCAGCAGCCTACAGGGTGAGCAGTTCTTC	CASSLQGEQFF
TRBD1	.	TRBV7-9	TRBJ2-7	TGTGCCAGCAGCACCCTCCCACAGGGGTCGGGGTCCTACGAGCAGTACTTC	CASSTLPQGSGSYEQYF
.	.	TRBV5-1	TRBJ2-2	TGCGCCAGCAGCTTGTCGGGAGCGCGGGAAGTGGGGGAGCTGTTTTTT	CASSLSGAREVGELFF
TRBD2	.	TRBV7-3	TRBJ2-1	TGTGCCAGCAGCTTGAGCGGGGGGGCAGGAGAGCAGTTCTTC	CASSLSGGAGEQFF
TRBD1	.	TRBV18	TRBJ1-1	TGTGCCAGCTCACCAGGACAGGGGAGAACCATGAACACTGAAGCTTTCTTT	CASSPGQGRTMNTEAFF
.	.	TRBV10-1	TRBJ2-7	TGCGCCAGCAGTGCTGGGCCTAGGGGCCCTTACGAGCAGTACTTC	CASSAGPRGPYEQYF
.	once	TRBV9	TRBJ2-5	TGTGCCAGCAGCGCCAGGGGCGGGGAGACCCAGTACTTC	CASSARGGETQYF
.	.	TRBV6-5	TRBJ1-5	TGTGCCAGCAGTTTTTCCAGGGAATTGGATCAGCCCCAGCATTTT	CASSFSRELDQPQHF
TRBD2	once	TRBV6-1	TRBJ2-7	TGTGCCAGCAGTGAATCGACTAGCGGGAGGACATACGAGCAGTACTTC	CASSESTSGRTYEQYF
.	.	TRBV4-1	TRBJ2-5	TGCGCCAGCAACCGGGAAGGGGGAGAGACCCAGTACTTC	CASNREGGETQYF
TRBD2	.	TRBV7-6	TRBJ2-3	TGTGCCAGCAGCTTAGCGGTAGCGGGGGCTAGCACAGATACGCAGTATTTT	CASSLAVAGASTDTQYF
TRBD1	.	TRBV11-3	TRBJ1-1	TGTGCCAGCAGCGCTGGACAGGGAGCGAACACTGAAGCTTTCTTT	CASSAGQGANTEAFF
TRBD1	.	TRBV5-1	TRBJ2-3	TGCGCCAGCAGCTTGGGACAGGGGGCTTCAGATACGCAGTATTTT	CASSLGQGASDTQYF
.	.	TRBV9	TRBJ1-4	TGTGCCAGCAGCGTAGCTGGAGGGGTAAAAGAAAAACTGTTTTTT	CASSVAGGVKEKLFF
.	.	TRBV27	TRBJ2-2	TGTGCCAGTCAGGGGAACACCGGGGAGCTGTTTTTT	CASQGNTGELFF
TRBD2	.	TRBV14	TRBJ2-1	TGTGCCAGCAGCCCTAGGGGAGTCGGGAGGGCGGGTGAGCAGTTCTTC	CASSPRGVGRAGEQFF
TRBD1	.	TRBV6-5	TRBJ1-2	TGTGCCAGCAGAGGACAGGGGAGCTATGGCTACACCTTC	CASRGQGSYGYTF
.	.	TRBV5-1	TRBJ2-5	TGCGCCAGCAGCTTGCACAAGAAAGAGACCCAGTACTTC	CASSLHKKETQYF
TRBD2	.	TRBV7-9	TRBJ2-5	TGTGCCAGCAGCTCCCTAGCGGGGGGCCACCAAGAGACCCAGTACTTC	CASSSLAGGHQETQYF
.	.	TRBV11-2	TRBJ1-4	TGTGCCAGCAGCTTATCATGGGGGGATACCGAAAAACTGTTTTTT	CASSLSWGDTEKLFF
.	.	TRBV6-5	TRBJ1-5	TGTGCCAGCAGTTACTCGGGGGCAGGGGATCAGCCCCAGCATTTT	CASSYSGAGDQPQHF
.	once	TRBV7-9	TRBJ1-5	TGTGCCAGCAGCCCGAGCCTCGGCAATCAGCCCCAGCATTTT	CASSPSLGNQPQHF
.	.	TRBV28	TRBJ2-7	TGTGCCAGCAGTTTAGACCCCGGGCAGGGCTTAGCCTACGAGCAGTACTTC	CASSLDPGQGLAYEQYF
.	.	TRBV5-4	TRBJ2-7	TGTGCCAGCAGTCAAATCACAGGGCCGGGAGAGCAGTACTTC	CASSQITGPGEQYF
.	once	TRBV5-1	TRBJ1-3	TGCGCCAGCAGCTCTGTCCCTGGAAACACCATATATTTT	CASSSVPGNTIYF